The T cell receptor (beta chain) under discussion was sequenced for a study of T cell responses to AZD1222 COVID-19 vaccine. Here immunoSEQ multiplex PCR was the method, and the copy in TCRdb shows in-frame clones only, minus some. The sample carries 100,000 to 150,000 clones, 70% to 90% recorded once. The CDR3 is made up of 18 amino acids. V lost 0 bases to trimming and J lost 4 bases, with 19 bases between them. The germline gives CDR1 ENHRY, CDR2 SYGVKD. Concerning this clone: Its antigen is not known.

Study observations and caveats: Per reports, nearly half of all spike-specific TCRs target regions that are unmutated in variants. Increases in Spike-specific TCR breadth and depth were seen after two AZD1222 doses. The span of vaccine-associated CD4 TCRs extended across spike, with dominance at 160-218 and 743-854. Most donors were white British and more were female, and clonal diversity was possibly underestimated.

The sequenced sample was peripheral blood, obtained 28 days after the second AZD1222 dose. The chain uses TRBV10-3 and TRBJ1-3, with D unresolved. This clonotype was obtained from an adult who received the AZD1222 COVID-19 vaccine. CDR3 nucleotides: TGTGCCATCAGTGAGTCGAAGAGTTCGCTGTCGTCAGGAAACACCATATATTTT. It translates to CAISESKSSLSSGNTIYF.